The 14 T cell receptor beta chains below come from one sample, sequenced in a study of blood T cell repertoires in COVID-19. Generated by immunoSEQ multiplex PCR, the TCRdb table keeps only in-frame clones and is missing some. The sample holds 200,000 to 250,000 clones, less than 90% seen once. Sequenced: peripheral blood. Receptors originate from a man aged 25 to 40 with active or convalescent COVID-19.

The chain has TRBV3-1 (or the pseudogene TRBV3-2) and TRBJ2-7; TRBD1 matches 7 bases. With 2 bases clipped from V and 0 bases from J, the junction kept 4 bases outside the gene matches. Germline V gene lookup returns CDR1 LGHDT and CDR2 YNNKEL (reference sequence). The length of the CDR3 is 15 residues. Written as DNA, the CDR3 is TGTGCCAGCAGCCAAATCGGGACAGCCTCCTACGAGCAGTACTTC. It is translated as CASSQIGTASYEQYF.

J is TRBJ2-1 and V is TRBV15; TRBD2 agrees at 7 bases. The V gene end was trimmed by 6 bases and the J gene end by 2 bases; junction bases not matched to a gene: 7. Looked up from germline, CDR1 is LNHNV and CDR2 is YYDKDF (reference sequence). The CDR3 covers 15 residues. In nucleotides, the CDR3 is TGTGCCACCAGTCCCGGACTAGGGCCCTACAATGAGCAGTTCTTC. Protein product: CATSPGLGPYNEQFF. Supplemented by reference TRBV15 and TRBJ2-1, the full variable domain reads DAMVIQNPRYQVTQFGKPVTLSCSQTLNHNVMYWYQQKSSQAPKLLFHYYDKDFNNEADTPDNFQSRRPNTSFCFLDIRSPGLGDTAMYLCATSPGLGPYNEQFFGPGTRLTVL.

There are a few counts of this clone. The chain links TRBV9 to TRBJ2-7, with 7 bases identical to TRBD2. Germline CDR1 reads SGDLS; CDR2 reads YYNGEE. The length of the CDR3 is 15 residues. V gave up 0 bases and J gave up 3 bases; unmatched junction bases: 6. CDR3 protein: CASSVVPGGFYEQYF. CDR3 bases: TGTGCCAGCAGCGTAGTTCCCGGGGGGTTCTACGAGCAGTACTTC. The complete variable domain, with remaining parts taken from reference TRBV9 and TRBJ2-7, reads DSGVTQTPKHLITATGQRVTLRCSPRSGDLSVYWYQQSLDQGLQFLIQYYNGEERAKGNILERFSAQQFPDLHSELNLSSLELGDSALYFCASSVVPGGFYEQYFGPGTRLTVT.

This clone was observed many times. The V call is TRBV7-2, the J call TRBJ2-7; 7 nucleotides agree with TRBD2. Germline assignment: CDR1 SGHTA and CDR2 FQGNSA. With V trimmed by 4 bases and J by 2 bases, 2 bases remained unmatched. The CDR3 length is 13 residues. The CDR3 here is CASSWAGAYEQYF. CDR3 bases: TGTGCCAGCAGCTGGGCGGGGGCCTACGAGCAGTACTTC. The entire variable domain, with the rest obtained from reference TRBV7-2 and TRBJ2-7, is as follows: GAGVSQSPSNKVTEKGKDVELRCDPISGHTALYWYRQSLGQGLEFLIYFQGNSAPDKSGLPSDRFSAERTGGSVSTLTIQRTQQEDSAVYLCASSWAGAYEQYFGPGTRLTVT.

This clone appeared a single time. V usage is TRBV28 and J usage is TRBJ1-2; TRBD1 matches 9 bases. The V segment lost 4 bases and the J segment 7 bases; nucleotides outside the gene matches: 13. This CDR3 has 16 residues. The germline gives CDR1 MDHEN, CDR2 SYDVKM. As DNA, the CDR3 is TGTGCCAGCAGTTGGGCCGGGACAGGGAGGGAATCTGGCTACACCTTC. The encoded protein is CASSWAGTGRESGYTF.

In its sample, this clone was seen many times. The V and J genes are TRBV5-6 and TRBJ1-3, with no clear D. Between the trimmed V and J ends, which lost 5 bases and 3 bases, there was a span of 6 bases. Germline CDR1 reads SGHDT; CDR2 reads YYEEEE. The CDR3 is 12 residues long. CDR3 DNA: TGTGCCAGCAGTTCAGGTGGAAACACCATATATTTT. It yields the protein CASSSGGNTIYF.

The V and J genes are TRBV25-1 and TRBJ2-1; 14 bases align to TRBD2. The V gene's germline CDR1 is MGHDK and CDR2 SYGVNS. This CDR3 has 17 residues. Losses at the gene ends were 10 bases for V and 3 bases for J; bases not matched to a gene: 11. DNA for the CDR3: TGTGCCACCCGGACTAGCGGGAGGCCGACTTTCTACAATGAGCAGTTCTTC. This gives the protein CATRTSGRPTFYNEQFF.

This sequence joins TRBV9 and TRBJ2-7; possible D gene TRBD2, 6 bases. Per germline, CDR1 SGDLS and CDR2 YYNGEE. The CDR3 sequence is 14 residues long. Deletions cut 2 bases from V and 0 bases from J, with 9 bases between. The CDR3 nucleotides are TGTGCCAGCAGCGTTGGGGACTCCTCCTACGAGCAGTACTTC. This translates into CASSVGDSSYEQYF.

This clone has more than one count but fewer than ten. The chain uses TRBV4-1 and TRBJ1-1; D might be TRBD1 (6 bases). Trimming took off 3 bases at V and 1 base at J, with 15 bases between the two ends. The germline gives CDR1 MGHRA, CDR2 YSYEKL. The CDR3 covers 16 residues. The CDR3 here is CASSQLTGTKNTEAFF. The CDR3 bases are TGCGCCAGCAGCCAGCTAACCGGGACAAAGAACACTGAAGCTTTCTTT.

This clone was detected a few times. This rearrangement joins TRBV28 to TRBJ1-6, with D perhaps matching TRBD1 (6 bases). The CDR3 covers 12 residues. V lost 4 bases to trimming and J lost 10 bases, with 8 bases between them. CDR1 and CDR2 (germline): MDHEN, SYDVKM. The CDR3 loop reads CASSSGTSPLHF. The CDR3 DNA reads as TGTGCCAGCAGTTCCGGGACATCACCCCTCCACTTT.

This clone showed up just a few times. The gene calls are TRBV6-1 and TRBJ2-2; 7 bases are a match to TRBD2. Trimming at V came to 2 bases and at J to 5 bases, leaving 5 bases not matched to a gene. The CDR3 is 15 residues long. CDR1 MNHNS and CDR2 SASEGT come from the germline V gene. CDR3 nucleotides: TGTGCCAGCAGTGAATTTGCTAGCGGTACCGGGGAGCTGTTTTTT. Translation gives CASSEFASGTGELFF.

This clone has only one observation. This chain joins TRBV3-1 (or the pseudogene TRBV3-2) and TRBJ1-3, with TRBD1 matching 7 bases. The CDR3 runs to 14 residues. Per germline, CDR1 LGHDT and CDR2 YNNKEL (reference sequence). V shed 2 bases and J 5 bases; nucleotides not matched to a gene: 3. CDR3 protein: CASSQRQGRNTIYF. CDR3 nucleotide sequence: TGTGCCAGCAGCCAAAGACAGGGTAGAAACACCATATATTTT.

This chain connects TRBV30 to TRBJ2-5; 11 nucleotides align to TRBD2. Germline assignment: CDR1 GTSNPN and CDR2 SVGIG (reference sequence). This CDR3 has 16 amino acids. V shed 2 bases, J shed 4 bases, and the junction held 9 bases outside the gene matches. CDR3 sequence (DNA): TGTGCCTGGAGTAGTCGACTAGCGGGACAAGGAGAGACCCAGTACTTC. Residues: CAWSSRLAGQGETQYF.

The gene calls are TRBV11-1 and TRBJ1-1, with a possible D match to TRBD1 (5 bases). The germline V gene has CDR1 SGHAT and CDR2 FQDESV (reference sequence). This CDR3 spans 14 amino acids. V dropped 6 bases and J dropped 9 bases, with 20 bases sitting between them. CDR3 in amino acids: CASSPPTGGRKAFF. CDR3 bases: TGTGCCAGCAGTCCCCCGACCGGGGGTCGGAAAGCTTTCTTT.